These 3 T cell receptor beta chains originate from one sample sequenced in a study of human T cells and chemical hapten exposure. MiXCR, run by TCRdb on the RACE reads, gives a single entry per CDR3 protein. The table lists some 91,000 distinct CDR3 sequences, 25% to 30% of them singletons, with approximately 10% in the top ten. Time point: patch test 3, about 24 weeks after DPC sensitization. Described treatment: therapeutic diphenylcyclopropenone sensitization with weekly scalp DPC. Sequenced material: whole blood, taken in connection with sensitization to the hapten diphenylcyclopropenone (DPC). The origin of the receptors is a man between 40 and 49 years old with alopecia areata. Some clones in this sample may be carry-over from other donors' samples.

This chain connects TRBV12-3 or TRBV12-4 to TRBJ2-4, with 9 bases matching TRBD2. CDR3 length: 16 amino acids. V dropped 5 bases and J dropped 0; count of bases not matched to a gene: 5. The CDR3 spells CASSGSGGLAKNIQYF. The CDR3 DNA reads as TGTGCCAGCAGTGGTAGCGGGGGCCTAGCCAAAAACATTCAGTACTTC.

This clonotype was seen once. The chain is built from TRBV6-5 and TRBJ2-3; D is possibly TRBD2 (6 bases). V lost 0 bases and J 1 base, leaving 14 bases between the germline ends. CDR3 size: 17 residues. The germline CDR1 and CDR2 sequences are MNHEY and SVGAGI. The CDR3 spells CASSYSLGGVGTDTQYF. In DNA, the CDR3 is TGTGCCAGCAGTTACTCGTTGGGGGGAGTTGGCACAGATACGCAGTATTTT.

V usage is TRBV12-3 or TRBV12-4 and J usage is TRBJ1-6, with D maybe TRBD1 (5 bases). Trimming took off 6 bases at V and 10 bases at J, with 16 bases between the two ends. The CDR3 length is 14 residues. The CDR3 DNA follows: TGTGCCAGCAGCCTCCGGGCAGGGAGCTCACCCCTCCACTTT. It translates to CASSLRAGSSPLHF.